This TCR beta chain derives from a study of blood T cells in healthy people across ages (dated by TCRdb to the mid-2010s). With respect to the entire study: In model experiments, template switching captured roughly one uniquely barcoded TCR beta cDNA molecule for every two T cells. To avoid experimental bias, donors of different ages were distributed randomly across sequencing lanes. To track age-related changes in TCR beta repertoire diversity, the study relied on deep sequencing normalized with unique cDNA molecular identifiers. Using the same blood draw, the study looked at two additional independent replicas of 1 million unique cDNA reads for two donors, one aged 18 to 30 and the other aged 80 or older. Donors were grouped into four age groups: young (average approximately 15 years), middle-aged (roughly 38), aged (around 60) and long-lived (around 82). Study-wide conclusions, independent of this receptor: Because donor CMV infection status was unknown, age-related changes in expanded clonotypes were potentially confounded. Estimates of total diversity based on one million sequenced T cells were considered lower bounds and underestimates. Compared with the aged group, the long-lived group had more naive CD4+ T cells, fewer expanded clones and increased TCR diversity, a pattern suggesting age selection. Because profiling used bulk unsorted PBMCs, naive and antigen-experienced compartments could not be compared conclusively. The percentage of naive T cells measured by flow cytometry correlated strongly with observed TCR beta diversity. As age increased, observed TCR beta diversity per million T cells dropped in a roughly linear way, and a significant reduction was already evident by age roughly 36.

This clonotype came up a few times. Its binding antigen is unknown. This may come from a read error, since a much larger clone is one base off. Systemically healthy Caucasian individuals from Russia, 35 to 40 in total and aged roughly 6 to 90 years, were included as donors. Each donor gave ten milliliters of peripheral blood, collected into EDTA-treated Vacutainer tubes. Ficoll-Paque density-gradient centrifugation was used to isolate PBMCs, with at least 6.5 million obtained per sample. Trizol reagent was used to extract total RNA from the PBMCs, yielding at least 6 micrograms per sample. For every donor, flow cytometry on a PBMC aliquot measured the percentage of naive CD45RAhigh/CD27high T cells. Libraries were constructed by 5' RACE. TCRdb shows the sequencer as Illumina HiSeq 2500. The second PCR ran for about 7 to 11 cycles and used a J-beta primer mix along with a sample-barcoded 5' primer. A unique molecular identifier was introduced onto each TCR beta cDNA molecule by a template-switch 5' adaptor carrying 12 random nucleotides. Each sample yielded at least 2.5 million CDR3-containing paired-end reads. First-strand cDNA synthesis was performed from all RNA using the Mint cDNA synthesis kit, with priming by a TRBC-specific oligonucleotide. After uracil-DNA glycosylase treatment, a first 18-cycle PCR used universal primers M1SS and BC2_uni_R on all cDNA. As for the authors' bioinformatics: For normalization, 1 million high-quality reads, each with a distinct molecular identifier, were randomly selected from each sample. Instead of being binned into consensus sequences, reads with shared molecular identifiers were discarded. MiTCR, with a Q25 quality threshold and the strictest error-elimination algorithm, was used for CDR3 identification, clonotype clustering and error correction. A nonparametric unseen species model with Euler transformation was used to estimate lower-bound total TCR beta diversity. The raw public data were reprocessed by TCRdb itself: fastp quality trimming at Q25, MiXCR clonotype calling, in-frame beta chains only. Merged by CDR3 protein, the rows form single entries marked with the most common genes and DNA. The V and J calls reflect TCRdb's pipeline rather than the authors' work. A total of roughly 700,000 distinct CDR3 sequences appear in this sample, 32% of them only once. 15% of the sample rests with the top ten.

Taken from cysteine to phenylalanine, the CDR3 has 15 residues. Only the CDR3 portion is preserved as DNA: 45 bases, with reading frame beginning at the first base. Via the germline V gene, CDR1 is SGHTA and CDR2 FQGNSA. The chain links TRBV7-2 with TRBJ2-1, with the D gene call left open. The assigned J gene may be wrong: the sequence end matches TRBJ2-7 better. This clonotype was sampled from a woman at least 80 years old in good health. Donor details come from another sample of the same person, matched by shared clones. The sample consisted of blood. In nucleotides, the sequence is TGTGCCAGCAGCTTAAGGTTAGATTCCTACAATGAGCAGTACTTC. It specifies CASSLRLDSYNEQYF.